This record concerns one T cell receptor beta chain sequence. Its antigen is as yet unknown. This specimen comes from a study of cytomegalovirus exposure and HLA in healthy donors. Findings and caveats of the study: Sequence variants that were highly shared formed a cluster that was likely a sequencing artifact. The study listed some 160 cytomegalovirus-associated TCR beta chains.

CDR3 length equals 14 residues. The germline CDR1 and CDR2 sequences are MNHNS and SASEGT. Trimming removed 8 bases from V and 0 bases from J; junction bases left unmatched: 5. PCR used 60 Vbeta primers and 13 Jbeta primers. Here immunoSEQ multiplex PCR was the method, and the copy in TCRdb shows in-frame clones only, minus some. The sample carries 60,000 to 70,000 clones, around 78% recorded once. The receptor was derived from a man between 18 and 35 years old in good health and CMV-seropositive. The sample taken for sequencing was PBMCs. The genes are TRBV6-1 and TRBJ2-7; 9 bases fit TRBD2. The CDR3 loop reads CASARTSASYEQYF. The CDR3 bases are TGTGCCAGCGCAAGGACTAGCGCCTCCTACGAGCAGTACTTC.